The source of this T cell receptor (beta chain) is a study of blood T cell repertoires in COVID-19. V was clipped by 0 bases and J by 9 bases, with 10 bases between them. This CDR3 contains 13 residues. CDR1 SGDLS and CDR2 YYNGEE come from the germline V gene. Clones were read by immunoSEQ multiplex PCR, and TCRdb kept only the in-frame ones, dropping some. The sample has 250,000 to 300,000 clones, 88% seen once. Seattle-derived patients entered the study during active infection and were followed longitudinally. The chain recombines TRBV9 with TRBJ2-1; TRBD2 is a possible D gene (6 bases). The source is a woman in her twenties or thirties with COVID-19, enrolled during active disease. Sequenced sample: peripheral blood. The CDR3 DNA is TGTGCCAGCAGCGTAGGAAATAGCGGTGAGCAGTTCTTC. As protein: CASSVGNSGEQFF.